This T cell receptor beta chain emerged from a study of radiotherapy plus CTLA-4 blockade in lung cancer. Findings and caveats of the study: Expansion in blood of tumor-derived TCR clones was seen after radiotherapy plus ipilimumab.

Profiling relied on immunoSEQ multiplex PCR, and the TCRdb table lists in-frame clones only, not all of them. The sample lists about 51,000 clones; around 79% were seen once. The CDR3 loop spans 15 amino acids. Trimming cost V 3 bases and J 9 bases, with 18 bases left between them. CDR1 KGHSH and CDR2 LQKENI come from the germline V gene. In its sample, this clone was seen once. Its target is not known. The receptor was derived from a human donor with non-small cell lung cancer who had a complete response to radiotherapy plus ipilimumab. The chain recombines TRBV18 with TRBJ2-1, with D possibly matching TRBD2 (8 bases). This specimen consisted of peripheral blood, obtained from a patient treated with radiotherapy plus ipilimumab. CDR3 DNA sequence: TGTGCCAGCTCACCCGGGACTAGGGGGCCCGGTGAGCAGTTCTTC. It codes for CASSPGTRGPGEQFF.